This T cell receptor beta chain was identified during a study of blood T cell repertoires in COVID-19. In germline, CDR1 is LGHDT, CDR2 YNNKEL (reference sequence). V was trimmed by 2 bases and J by 9 bases, leaving 14 bases between them. The CDR3 sequence is 14 residues long. Repertoires were generated with immunoSEQ multiplex PCR, while TCRdb's copy carries only in-frame clones and drops some. The data contain 130,000 to 150,000 clones, roughly 84% of them singletons. The V call is TRBV3-1 (or the pseudogene TRBV3-2), the J call TRBJ2-1; D is perhaps TRBD2 (6 bases). This receptor was obtained from a man between 35 and 55 years old with acute COVID-19. Sequencing was performed on PBMCs or T cells enriched from blood (not recorded which). The CDR3 coding sequence is TGTGCCAGCAGCCAATTGGGATCTAGCGCTGAGCAGTTCTTC. This sequence encodes CASSQLGSSAEQFF.